Listed here are 25 T cell receptor beta chains from one sample, sequenced in a study of PD-1 blockade in classical Hodgkin lymphoma (dated by TCRdb to 2018 to 2021). Receptor libraries were prepared by the immunoSEQ multiplex PCR assay. TCRdb's version of the immuneACCESS table is confined to in-frame rearrangements and falls short of the full clone set. An unresolved V gene accounts for under half of the shortfall where checked; the remainder is of unknown origin. Across this sample there are more than 90,000 clones, with roughly 90% seen only once. Of the sample, around 6.6% falls within the top ten clones. The time point label, as the study defines it: cycle 2 day 1 (C2D1) of nivolumab. Every trial patient had relapsed after autologous stem cell transplantation, and cohorts A, B and C differed in prior brentuximab vedotin exposure. The sample consisted of peripheral blood mononuclear cells (PBMCs), taken before the second cycle of nivolumab. These receptors all stem from a human donor with classical Hodgkin lymphoma.

The rearrangement joins TRBV18 to TRBJ2-7, with TRBD1 as a possible D gene (5 bases). The CDR3 consists of 12 residues. V lost 3 bases and J lost 5, with 8 bases in between. Looked up from germline, CDR1 is KGHSH and CDR2 is LQKENI. The chain's CDR3 is CASSPGRNEQYF. CDR3 nucleotide sequence: TGTGCCAGCTCACCGGGGCGGAACGAGCAGTACTTC.

This clone was seen more than once but under ten times. The chain combines TRBV6-5 with TRBJ1-2, with TRBD1 as a possible D gene (5 bases). The V end lost 0 bases, the J end lost 8 bases, and 10 bases lay between the germline ends. Germline-derived CDR1 and CDR2 are MNHEY and SVGAGI. The CDR3 has 13 amino acids. The DNA of the CDR3 is TGTGCCAGCAGTTACTCAACGGGGCTGGGCTACACCTTC. It codes for CASSYSTGLGYTF.

The rearrangement joins TRBV5-8 to TRBJ2-3, with 8 bases lining up with TRBD1. Germline V lookup: CDR1 SGHTS, CDR2 YDEGEE. Trimming took 4 bases from V and 4 from J; bases not matched to a gene: 11. This CDR3 spans 16 amino acids. CDR3 in DNA: TGTGCCAGCAGCGCGGGACAGGTGGTTTTAGCAGATACGCAGTATTTT. Translation gives CASSAGQVVLADTQYF.

V usage is TRBV9 and J usage is TRBJ1-2, with D possibly being TRBD1 (6 bases). The germline gives CDR1 SGDLS, CDR2 YYNGEE. The length of the CDR3 is 13 residues. V lost 0 bases and J lost 3, with 6 bases in between. Here the CDR3 DNA reads TGTGCCAGCAGCGTAGAGGGGGACTATGGCTACACCTTC. This translates into CASSVEGDYGYTF.

Of note for this clone: The junction does not match germline at one end; this may be a read error. The sample holds other DNA sequences that translate to the same CDR3. V gene TRBV6-5 combines with J gene TRBJ1-2, with D perhaps TRBD1 (5 bases). CDR3 size: 13 residues. Germline values: CDR1 MNHEY, CDR2 SVGAGI. In DNA, the CDR3 is TGTGCTAGCAGCTACGGGGGATCCTATGGCTACACCTTC. It translates to CASSYGGSYGYTF.

V is TRBV6-6 and J is TRBJ2-5, with 7 nucleotides matching TRBD2. Germline CDR1 MNHNY, CDR2 SVGAGI (reference sequence). The CDR3 extends over 16 amino acids. V trimming: 6 bases; J trimming: 5 bases; junction bases outside the gene matches: 15. The DNA for the CDR3 is TGTGCCAGCAGCCGAATTCGTGGGGCTAGCGGTGAGACCCAGTACTTC. Its protein product is CASSRIRGASGETQYF.

The chain has TRBV7-9 and TRBJ1-4, with 7 bases lining up with TRBD1. V shed 5 bases and J 5 bases; nucleotides not matched to a gene: 5. There are 14 residues in the CDR3. Germline V CDR1 and CDR2: SEHNR, FQNEAQ (reference sequence). In nucleotides, the CDR3 is TGTGCCAGCAGCCCAGACAGGGAGAATGAAAAACTGTTTTTT. It translates to CASSPDRENEKLFF.

The chain recombines TRBV28 with TRBJ1-2; unclear D gene. CDR1 and CDR2 (germline): MDHEN, SYDVKM. V was clipped by 8 bases and J by 5 bases, with 12 bases between them. This CDR3 region has 12 residues. The chain's CDR3 is CASLQVYYGYTF. The CDR3 coding sequence is TGTGCCAGCCTCCAGGTTTATTATGGCTACACCTTC.

V and J are TRBV7-2 and TRBJ2-1, with 8 bases fitting TRBD2. This CDR3 contains 17 residues. CDR1 and CDR2 from the germline V gene are SGHTA and FQGNSA. The J segment lost 4 bases and the V segment lost 7 bases, leaving 15 bases of the junction unmatched. DNA of the CDR3: TGTGCCAGCACCCCATCTGACGGGGGGGGGTTTTACAATGAGCAGTTCTTC. It encodes CASTPSDGGGFYNEQFF.

This clone was counted only a few times. The chain employs TRBV7-9 and TRBJ1-3, with TRBD1 identical over 10 bases. V lost 7 bases and J lost 2; bases outside the gene matches: 5. Germline V gene data show CDR1 as SEHNR and CDR2 as FQNEAQ (reference sequence). The CDR3 is made up of 15 amino acids. DNA of the CDR3: TGTGCCAGCAACGTGGGACAGGGGACTGGAAACACCATATATTTT. This translates into CASNVGQGTGNTIYF.

The CDR3 is CASSSRQGISTGELFF. In DNA form, the CDR3 reads TGTGCCAGCAGCTCCAGACAGGGGATAAGCACCGGGGAGCTGTTTTTT. This chain joins TRBV7-6 and TRBJ2-2; the match to TRBD1 covers 8 bases. CDR1 is SGHVS and CDR2 is FNYEAQ in the germline V gene. This CDR3 has 16 amino acids. Unmatched junction bases numbered 8, after V lost 4 bases and J lost 4 bases.

The chain links TRBV29-1 to TRBJ2-7, with 9 bases matching TRBD1. This CDR3 spans 12 amino acids. Germline-derived CDR1 and CDR2 are SQVTM and ANQGSEA. Trimming removed 1 base from V and 6 bases from J; junction bases left unmatched: 1. The CDR3 sequence is CSVEGTGVEQYF. The CDR3 DNA is TGCAGCGTTGAAGGGACAGGGGTCGAGCAGTACTTC.

This clone was counted a single time. V usage is TRBV6-1 and J usage is TRBJ1-4; 8 bases match TRBD1. The CDR3 consists of 16 residues. Germline V gene lookup returns CDR1 MNHNS and CDR2 SASEGT. After removal of 2 bases from V and 4 bases from J, the junction contained 6 bases not matched to a gene. CDR3 sequence reads: CASSETGGIGNEKLFF. CDR3 bases: TGTGCCAGCAGTGAAACAGGGGGAATCGGTAATGAAAAACTGTTTTTT.

V gene TRBV6-5 combines with J gene TRBJ2-7; 7 nucleotides line up with TRBD2. The CDR3 runs to 16 residues. Germline trimming cut 2 bases from V and 0 bases from J; bases unmatched to any gene: 7. The germline CDR1 and CDR2 sequences are MNHEY and SVGAGI. The CDR3 is CASSYHPSGVSYEQYF. CDR3 sequence (DNA): TGTGCCAGCAGTTACCATCCAAGCGGGGTCTCCTACGAGCAGTACTTC.

This chain links TRBV28 with TRBJ1-2; D may be TRBD1 (5 bases). The CDR3 totals 19 residues. V shed 3 bases and J shed 0 bases, with 23 bases lying between them. CDR1 is MDHEN and CDR2 is SYDVKM in the germline V gene. The CDR3 DNA is TGTGCCAGCAGTTTCGGCTCTGCCACCTGGGGCCGATCTAACTATGGCTACACCTTC. Translation: CASSFGSATWGRSNYGYTF.

The chain carries TRBV6-6 and TRBJ1-1; no clear D. In germline, CDR1 is MNHNY, CDR2 SVGAGI (reference sequence). V dropped 0 bases and J dropped 0 bases, with 5 bases sitting between them. The CDR3 has 14 amino acids. The CDR3 loop is CASSYSELNTEAFF. The CDR3 coding sequence is TGTGCCAGCAGTTACTCAGAACTGAACACTGAAGCTTTCTTT.

This clone was recorded once. This sequence joins TRBV7-9 and TRBJ1-2, with D possibly matching TRBD1 (6 bases). The CDR3 consists of 14 residues. Between the trimmed V and J ends, which lost 0 bases and 5 bases, there was a span of 10 bases. Germline V gene lookup returns CDR1 SEHNR and CDR2 FQNEAQ (reference sequence). The CDR3 nucleotides are TGTGCCAGCAGCTTAGCGGGGACAAAGTATGGCTACACCTTC. This codes for CASSLAGTKYGYTF.

The rearrangement links TRBV30 to TRBJ2-1; the D call may be TRBD1 or TRBD2 (7 bases each). Trimming took off 0 bases at V and 3 bases at J, with 18 bases between the two ends. In germline, CDR1 is GTSNPN, CDR2 SVGIG (reference sequence). The CDR3 has 17 residues. Here the CDR3 reads CAWSVPRAGGDYNEQFF. In nucleotides, the CDR3 is TGTGCCTGGAGTGTCCCCCGCGCAGGGGGGGACTACAATGAGCAGTTCTTC.

Only one count was recorded for this clone. The rearrangement uses TRBV9 and TRBJ1-1; D not certain. The CDR3 has 15 residues. Trimming pared 0 bases from V and 5 bases from J, leaving 14 bases between. Germline V gene sequence: CDR1 SGDLS, CDR2 YYNGEE. Here the CDR3 reads CASSVVPGGGTEAFF. In nucleotides, the CDR3 is TGTGCCAGCAGCGTAGTACCAGGAGGAGGGACTGAAGCTTTCTTT.

The chain employs TRBV6-5 and TRBJ1-4, with D hard to call. CDR3 length: 15 amino acids. Trimming pared 2 bases from V and 8 bases from J, leaving 15 bases between. Germline V CDR1 and CDR2: MNHEY, SVGAGI. The CDR3, as DNA: TGTGCCAGCAGTTACGGCGGGCCCCCGGAGGAAAAACTGTTTTTT. Its translation is CASSYGGPPEEKLFF.

The rearrangement joins TRBV5-6 to TRBJ2-3; the D gene is possibly TRBD2 (7 bases). V was pared by 0 bases and J by 3 bases, with 20 bases between. The CDR3 runs to 18 residues. The germline gives CDR1 SGHDT, CDR2 YYEEEE. The CDR3 DNA follows: TGTGCCAGCAGCTTGGAAATAGTAAGGGGGGGAGTAACAGATACGCAGTATTTT. Translated, it gives CASSLEIVRGGVTDTQYF.

This chain links TRBV5-1 with TRBJ2-1; 13 bases map to TRBD2. Germline lookup yields CDR1 SGHRS and CDR2 YFSETQ. The CDR3 spans 19 residues. Trimming removed 3 bases from V and 4 bases from J; junction bases left unmatched: 13. This CDR3 reads CASSYRLAGGPGSYNEQFF. CDR3 nucleotide sequence: TGCGCCAGCAGCTACAGACTAGCGGGGGGCCCCGGTTCGTACAATGAGCAGTTCTTC.

The rearrangement uses TRBV6-5 and TRBJ1-1; D perhaps matches TRBD1 (6 bases). The CDR3 is 15 amino acids. Germline V gives CDR1 MNHEY, CDR2 SVGAGI. The V and J ends lost 5 bases and 11 bases respectively, with 24 bases between them. The CDR3 DNA sequence: TGTGCCAGCAGTCAACCCTACAGGGAAGGTTCCGAGGCTTTCTTT. It translates to CASSQPYREGSEAFF.

The CDR3 DNA is TGTGCCTGGAGTGGTGCGGGGGGTACCGGGGCCAACGTCCTGACTTTC. Protein product: CAWSGAGGTGANVLTF. This chain connects TRBV30 to TRBJ2-6, with 8 bases that match TRBD2. CDR1 is GTSNPN and CDR2 is SVGIG in the germline V gene (reference sequence). The CDR3 runs to 16 residues. V lost 1 base to trimming and J lost 4 bases; unmatched junction nucleotides: 6.

The J gene is TRBJ1-2, the V gene TRBV4-1; no clear D. Germline V CDR1 and CDR2: MGHRA, YSYEKL. V shed 0 bases and J shed 3 bases, with 11 bases lying between them. This CDR3 spans 15 amino acids. The CDR3: CASSQDQADDYGYTF. The CDR3 DNA is TGCGCCAGCAGCCAAGATCAGGCAGACGACTATGGCTACACCTTC.